These T cell receptor gamma chains were read from a single sample in a study of intestinal T cells in coeliac disease. TCRdb re-called the multiplex PCR reads using CATT. This table has about 1,100 gamma-chain clones, approximately 53% appearing once. Sequenced: a duodenal biopsy. Receptors were obtained from a human donor with celiac disease. Both conserved end residues are part of each CDR3. Fields, in order: clone size, V gene, J gene, CDR3 protein, CDR3 DNA. Rows may omit the clone size; those that give it use once, few, many or a size class.

>NA|TRGV2|TRGJP2
CATWDGPVGSKTF
TGTGCCACCTGGGACGGGCCTGTTGGATCAAAGACGTTT
>large|TRGV3|TRGJP2
CATWDRRSYSSDWIKTF
TGTGCCACCTGGGACAGACGATCCTATAGTAGTGATTGGATCAAGACGTTT
>large|TRGV9|TRGJ1/TRGJ2
CALWEVSDNYYKKLF
TGTGCCTTGTGGGAGGTGTCCGATAATTATTATAAGAAACTCTTT
>once|TRGV9|TRGJ1/TRGJ2
CALWECLAVNYYKKLF
TGCGCCTTGTGGGAGTGCCTCGCCGTTAATTATTATAAGAAACTCTTT
>NA|TRGV3|TRGJ1/TRGJ2
CAHLGPSPNYYKKLF
TGTGCCCACCTGGGACCGTCACCGAATTATTATAAGAAACTCTTT
>NA|TRGV11|TRGJP1
CACWISTMWDTTGWFKIF
TGTGCCTGCTGGATTAGCACGATGTGGGATACCACTGGTTGGTTCAAGATATTT
>NA|TRGV11|TRGJ1/TRGJ2
CACWICAGAHKKLF
TGTGCCTGCTGGATTTGCGCCGGCGCCCATAAGAAACTCTTT
>NA|TRGV3|TRGJ1/TRGJ2
CATWTSRYKKLF
TGTGCCACCTGGACCTCTCGGTATAAGAAACTCTTT
>NA|TRGV8|TRGJ1/TRGJ2
CATWGLGYYKKLF
TGTGCCACCTGGGGATTGGGTTATTATAAGAAACTCTTT
>NA|TRGV2|TRGJ1/TRGJ2
CATWGRGGGNYYKKLF
TGTGCCACCTGGGGACGGGGCGGGGGGAATTATTATAAGAAACTCTTT
>few|TRGV10|TRGJ1/TRGJ2
CAAWDQGYYKKLF
TGTGCTGCGTGGGATCAGGGTTATTATAAGAAACTCTTT
>NA|TRGV4|TRGJ1/TRGJ2
CANLDGTRPNYYKKLF
TGTGCCAACCTGGATGGAACCAGACCGAATTATTATAAGAAACTCTTT
>NA|TRGV2|TRGJ1/TRGJ2
CATWDRVPFYYKKLF
TGTGCCACCTGGGACCGGGTCCCCTTTTATTATAAGAAACTCTTT